This T cell receptor (beta chain) was identified during a study of cytomegalovirus exposure and HLA in healthy donors. Study-level findings and limits: Across HLA loci, a later analysis found differing TCR association rates, with DRB1 most and HLA-C fewest.

The PCR made use of 60 Vbeta and 13 Jbeta primers. Sequencing was performed with immunoSEQ multiplex PCR; in TCRdb, only in-frame clones are kept and a portion is missing. This sample has about 120,000 clones, with 70% to 80% found just once. Trimming at V came to 2 bases and at J to 6 bases, leaving 6 bases not matched to a gene. The CDR3 runs to 14 residues. Per the germline V gene, CDR1 is SGHRS and CDR2 is YFSETQ. This clone was recorded a few times. Its specificity is unknown. This rearrangement joins TRBV5-1 to TRBJ1-2, with 8 bases identical to TRBD1. The sequenced sample was PBMCs. The receptor comes from a man aged 25-45 years in good health and CMV-seropositive. CDR3 nucleotide sequence: TGCGCCAGCAGCTTTCGACAGGGGTTTGATGGCTACACCTTC. Translation gives CASSFRQGFDGYTF.